This TCR beta chain derives from a study of cytomegalovirus exposure and HLA in healthy donors. Whole-study findings and limits: There were reportedly fewer N-insertions in an Asian-associated ancestry cluster than the approximately 640-donor mean, in a later analysis. Within the data, a cluster of highly shared sequence variants was likely a sequencing artifact.

On this clone itself: The antigen is unknown.

PCR involved 60 Vbeta and 13 Jbeta primers. Original data processing: Later work found approximately 80 million unique TCR beta chains, with 9 million to 13 million shared. Profiled with immunoSEQ multiplex PCR; TCRdb holds only in-frame clones, not every one. V and J calls and clone size are as listed in that table; D and trimming were resolved from the DNA. The sample data list 100,000 to 150,000 clones. Germline assignment: CDR1 SGHTA and CDR2 FQGTGA. With 5 bases removed from V and 15 bases from J, the gap between germline ends came to 20 bases. The CDR3 has 13 amino acids. V usage is TRBV7-3 and J usage is TRBJ1-5; the D gene is possibly TRBD1 (5 bases). Material: PBMCs. The TCR sequence derives from a man aged 35 to 55 in good health and CMV-seronegative. The CDR3 loop is CASSETGGVPMHF. The CDR3 coding sequence is TGTGCCAGCAGCGAAACGGGGGGGGTTCCTATGCATTTT.